The next 13 T cell receptor beta chains were all read from a single sample in a study of blood T cell repertoires in COVID-19. Libraries were prepared by immunoSEQ multiplex PCR; TCRdb keeps only in-frame clonotypes and omits some of them. This sample has roughly 86,000 clones, with over 75% found just once. Sequenced: peripheral blood. These receptors were taken from a woman of 80 years or more with COVID-19, enrolled during active disease.

V gene TRBV5-4 combines with J gene TRBJ2-1, with no clear D. CDR1 is SGHNT and CDR2 is YYREEE in the germline V gene (reference sequence). V was pared by 4 bases and J by 9 bases, with 8 bases between. The CDR3 contains 11 residues. This chain's CDR3 is CASSRSPEQFF. CDR3 DNA: TGTGCCAGCAGCCGCAGTCCTGAGCAGTTCTTC.

This clone was detected once. The J gene is TRBJ1-1, the V gene TRBV10-3; TRBD1 is a possible D gene (5 bases). The V gene's germline CDR1 is ENHRY and CDR2 SYGVKD. The V and J ends lost 6 bases and 2 bases respectively, with 10 bases between them. The CDR3 is 13 residues long. CDR3 DNA: TGTGCCATCAGCCAAGGGGAAAACACTGAAGCTTTCTTT. Amino acids: CAISQGENTEAFF.

The CDR3 coding sequence is TGTGCCATCAGTGAGGTGACTAGCGGGGTCTCTGGGGCCAACGTCCTGACTTTC. Its translation: CAISEVTSGVSGANVLTF. V is TRBV10-3 and J is TRBJ2-6; 11 bases match TRBD2. The CDR3 runs 18 residues. CDR1 and CDR2 (germline): ENHRY, SYGVKD. V was clipped by 2 bases and J by 0 bases; unmatched bases: 3.

This clone was seen only once. The genes are TRBV18 and TRBJ1-2, with D possibly being TRBD1 (5 bases). This CDR3 contains 16 residues. The V gene's germline CDR1 is KGHSH and CDR2 LQKENI. Deletions cut 3 bases from V and 6 bases from J, with 20 bases between. This CDR3 is CASSPKEGRGPNGYTF. DNA for the CDR3: TGTGCCAGCTCACCTAAAGAAGGGAGGGGACCCAATGGCTACACCTTC. The entire variable domain, with the rest obtained from reference TRBV18 and TRBJ1-2, is as follows: NAGVMQNPRHLVRRRGQEARLRCSPMKGHSHVYWYRQLPEEGLKFMVYLQKENIIDESGMPKERFSAEFPKEGPSILRIQQVVRGDSAAYFCASSPKEGRGPNGYTFGSGTRLTVV.

The chain couples TRBV18 to TRBJ2-2, with D possibly being TRBD1 (5 bases). Germline assignment: CDR1 KGHSH and CDR2 LQKENI. The V gene lost 5 bases and the J gene lost 4 bases, with 8 bases spanning the gap. The CDR3 length is 13 residues. DNA for the CDR3: TGTGCCAGCTCATCCAGGGTCACCGGGGAGCTGTTTTTT. Protein product: CASSSRVTGELFF.

This clone was detected only once. The chain joins TRBV19 to TRBJ2-3; 10 bases are shared with TRBD2. The CDR3 is 16 residues long. CDR1 and CDR2 from the germline V gene are LNHDA and SQIVND (reference sequence). With 4 bases clipped from V and 0 bases from J, the junction kept 4 bases outside the gene matches. CDR3 in DNA: TGTGCCAGTAGTAGGTTACTAGCGGGGAGCACAGATACGCAGTATTTT. As protein: CASSRLLAGSTDTQYF.

CDR3 in amino acids: CASRPDRGRYNEQFF. The CDR3 coding sequence is TGTGCCAGCAGACCGGACAGGGGTAGATACAATGAGCAGTTCTTC. V usage is TRBV2 and J usage is TRBJ2-1; 9 bases match TRBD1. Germline lookup yields CDR1 SNHLY and CDR2 FYNNEI. V lost 6 bases to trimming and J lost 4 bases; unmatched junction nucleotides: 7. CDR3 length: 15 amino acids.

The gene calls are TRBV5-4 and TRBJ2-5; the match to TRBD1 covers 9 bases. The J segment lost 5 bases and the V segment lost 0 bases, leaving 8 bases of the junction unmatched. The CDR3 extends over 16 amino acids. CDR1 is SGHNT and CDR2 is YYREEE in the germline V gene (reference sequence). CDR3 protein: CASSLAGGQGIETQYF. In nucleotides, the CDR3 is TGTGCCAGCAGCTTGGCGGGGGGACAGGGCATCGAGACCCAGTACTTC.

The chain couples TRBV14 to TRBJ1-1, with D perhaps TRBD1 (6 bases). Trimming took off 4 bases at V and 1 base at J, with 13 bases between the two ends. The CDR3 is 15 amino acids. CDR1 is SGHDN and CDR2 is FVKESK in the germline V gene. CDR3 protein: CASSLQGRGNTEAFF. The CDR3, as DNA: TGTGCCAGCAGCCTCCAAGGCAGGGGGAACACTGAAGCTTTCTTT. Supplemented by reference TRBV14 and TRBJ1-1, the full variable domain reads EAGVTQFPSHSVIEKGQTVTLRCDPISGHDNLYWYRRVMGKEIKFLLHFVKESKQDESGMPNNRFLAERTGGTYSTLKVQPAELEDSGVYFCASSLQGRGNTEAFFGQGTRLTVV.

This clone was seen a handful of times. V gene TRBV28 combines with J gene TRBJ2-7; D not certain. CDR1 is MDHEN and CDR2 is SYDVKM in the germline V gene. Trimming removed 2 bases at V and 1 base at J, with 6 bases between. The CDR3 runs to 13 residues. Written as DNA, the CDR3 is TGTGCCAGCAGTTTACTCTATTCCTACGAGCAGTACTTC. Its protein is CASSLLYSYEQYF.

CDR3 residues: CASSLNRAGSGNTIYF. The DNA of the CDR3 is TGTGCCAGCAGCTTAAATCGGGCAGGGTCTGGAAACACCATATATTTT. This chain uses TRBV7-3 with TRBJ1-3, with a possible D match to TRBD1 (5 bases). CDR3 length: 16 residues. The V gene lost 1 base and the J gene lost 1 base, with 11 bases spanning the gap. CDR1 and CDR2 from the germline V gene are SGHTA and FQGTGA.

This chain connects TRBV4-3 to TRBJ2-5, with TRBD1 identical over 8 bases. CDR1 and CDR2 from the germline V gene are LGHNA and YSLEER. CDR3 size: 15 residues. With 4 bases clipped from V and 5 bases from J, the junction kept 9 bases outside the gene matches. This CDR3 reads CASSPTTGDGETQYF. The CDR3 DNA reads as TGCGCCAGCAGCCCTACGACAGGGGACGGGGAGACCCAGTACTTC.

Only one count was recorded for this clone. The chain uses TRBV24-1 and TRBJ1-3; 7 nucleotides align to TRBD1. Germline V gives CDR1 KGHDR, CDR2 SFDVKD. CDR3 size: 15 residues. The ends lost 3 bases at V and 2 bases at J; junction bases unmatched: 3. The CDR3 loop is CATSDAGGAGNTIYF. The CDR3 nucleotides are TGTGCCACCAGTGATGCAGGGGGAGCTGGAAACACCATATATTTT.